What follows are 23 T cell receptor beta chains derived from one specimen sequenced in a study of blood T cell repertoires in COVID-19. Sequenced by immunoSEQ multiplex PCR; TCRdb stores in-frame clones only, minus some. The repertoire holds 270,000 or so clones, with around 89% as singletons. The material sequenced was PBMCs or T cells enriched from blood (not recorded which). These receptor sequences come from a woman aged 30 to 39 with acute COVID-19.

The rearrangement joins TRBV7-3 to TRBJ1-1; 9 nucleotides agree with TRBD1. V was pared by 5 bases and J by 6 bases, with 7 bases of the junction left unmatched. The germline V gene encodes CDR1 SGHTA and CDR2 FQGTGA. The CDR3 is 14 amino acids. The CDR3 region is CASSLTGQGSEAFF. CDR3 DNA: TGTGCCAGCAGCCTTACGGGACAGGGCTCTGAAGCTTTCTTT. The full variable domain, its missing parts supplied by reference TRBV7-3 and TRBJ1-1, is GAGVSQTPSNKVTEKGKYVELRCDPISGHTALYWYRQSLGQGPEFLIYFQGTGAADDSGLPNDRFFAVRPEGSVSTLKIQRTERGDSAVYLCASSLTGQGSEAFFGQGTRLTVV.

This clone was detected once. The genes are TRBV25-1 and TRBJ2-7; 8 positions match TRBD1. The CDR3 sequence is 14 residues long. Germline V gives CDR1 MGHDK, CDR2 SYGVNS. The junction had 5 bases not matched to a gene; V was cut back by 4 bases and J by 3 bases. The CDR3 DNA reads TGTGCCAGCAGTGGCGACAGGGGTGGCTACGAGCAGTACTTC. Translating it yields CASSGDRGGYEQYF.

V and J are TRBV27 and TRBJ2-7, with a tentative D call TRBD2 (7 bases). From germline, CDR1 is MNHEY and CDR2 SMNVEV (reference sequence). The CDR3 covers 14 residues. The V and J ends lost 2 bases and 6 bases respectively, with 14 bases between them. The CDR3 DNA reads TGTGCCAGCAGTTTAAACAGGGTAGCGGGCGAGCAGTACTTC. It specifies CASSLNRVAGEQYF.

The V and J genes are TRBV18 and TRBJ2-7; perhaps TRBD2 as D (6 bases). V was trimmed by 2 bases and J by 6 bases, leaving 17 bases between them. CDR3 size: 15 residues. The germline V gene has CDR1 KGHSH and CDR2 LQKENI. CDR3 loop: CASSPDSGLSTEQYF. CDR3 sequence (DNA): TGTGCCAGCTCACCAGATTCTGGACTATCGACCGAGCAGTACTTC.

The chain links TRBV18 to TRBJ1-2, with 10 bases identical to TRBD1. Germline CDR1 is KGHSH and CDR2 is LQKENI. Trimming removed 0 bases from V and 9 bases from J; junction bases left unmatched: 10. This CDR3 contains 16 residues. CDR3 amino acids: CASSPPLGQGDWRYTF. In DNA, the CDR3 is TGTGCCAGCTCACCACCGCTAGGACAGGGGGATTGGCGCTACACCTTC.

This clone was recorded only once. The chain recombines TRBV28 with TRBJ2-3; D is undetermined. The V end lost 1 base, the J end lost 8 bases, and 13 bases lay between the germline ends. Germline values: CDR1 MDHEN, CDR2 SYDVKM. This CDR3 has 14 residues. CDR3 sequence reads: CASSLLAPQSTQYF. CDR3 bases: TGTGCCAGCAGTTTATTGGCACCACAGTCTACGCAGTATTTT.

The chain carries TRBV5-1 and TRBJ2-6; a weak D match, TRBD2 (5 bases). In germline, CDR1 is SGHRS, CDR2 YFSETQ. The CDR3 totals 15 residues. The germline V and J ends were trimmed by 5 bases and 4 bases, with 13 bases remaining between them. The CDR3 here is CASRTGVTGANVLTF. In DNA, the CDR3 is TGCGCCAGCAGGACCGGGGTGACGGGGGCCAACGTCCTGACTTTC.

The V and J genes are TRBV4-1 and TRBJ2-7; TRBD2 agrees at 9 bases. The CDR3 runs 14 residues. The germline V gene encodes CDR1 MGHRA and CDR2 YSYEKL. The J segment lost 5 bases and the V segment lost 1 base, leaving 3 bases of the junction unmatched. CDR3 DNA: TGCGCCAGCAGCCAAGCGGCGGGGGGGGACGAGCAGTACTTC. Its translation: CASSQAAGGDEQYF.

The chain is built from TRBV24-1 and TRBJ2-1; TRBD2 matches 9 bases. This CDR3 contains 16 residues. CDR1 is KGHDR and CDR2 is SFDVKD in the germline V gene. V lost 5 bases to trimming and J lost 5 bases; unmatched junction nucleotides: 9. Here the CDR3 reads CATSVRIPSGNNEQFF. The DNA for the CDR3 is TGTGCCACCAGTGTCCGAATCCCTAGCGGGAACAATGAGCAGTTCTTC.

J is TRBJ2-3 and V is TRBV25-1, with TRBD1 matching 8 bases. This CDR3 region has 16 residues. From germline, CDR1 is MGHDK and CDR2 SYGVNS. Trimming removed 3 bases from V and 0 bases from J; junction bases left unmatched: 5. The chain's CDR3 is CASSDRQGPSTDTQYF. In DNA form, the CDR3 reads TGTGCCAGCAGTGACCGACAGGGGCCCAGCACAGATACGCAGTATTTT.

The sample holds a few counts of this clone. This chain uses TRBV3-1 (or the pseudogene TRBV3-2) with TRBJ2-5; a possible D gene is TRBD2 (6 bases). The V gene's germline CDR1 is LGHDT and CDR2 YNNKEL (reference sequence). The CDR3 totals 15 residues. V lost 3 bases and J 2 bases, leaving 13 bases between the germline ends. The CDR3 nucleotides are TGTGCCAGCAGCCACTATAGGGACTCGCAAGAGACCCAGTACTTC. Protein sequence: CASSHYRDSQETQYF.

The V gene is TRBV7-8, the J gene TRBJ2-7, with 7 bases fitting TRBD1. This CDR3 is built from 14 residues. CDR1 is SGHVS, CDR2 FQNEAQ, per germline. V was clipped by 4 bases and J by 2 bases; unmatched bases: 5. The CDR3, as DNA: TGTGCCAGCAGCTCCCAGACAGGGCCCTACGAGCAGTACTTC. It specifies CASSSQTGPYEQYF.

CDR3 DNA: TGTGCCAGCAGCGTAGCGGGAGTAAATGAGCAGTTCTTC. Protein product: CASSVAGVNEQFF. The chain uses TRBV11-2 and TRBJ2-1, with 9 bases aligning to TRBD2. V trimming: 5 bases; J trimming: 7 bases; junction bases outside the gene matches: 3. Per germline, CDR1 SGHAT and CDR2 FQNNGV. The CDR3 is made up of 13 amino acids.

This clone has only one observation. Other DNA variants within this sample encode the same CDR3. CDR3 nucleotide sequence: TGTGCCAGCAGGCTAGCGGGAGCCGGGGAGCTGTTTTTT. Translated: CASRLAGAGELFF. The chain combines TRBV6-5 with TRBJ2-2, with 10 bases lining up with TRBD2. V dropped 6 bases and J dropped 6; count of bases not matched to a gene: 1. The CDR3 runs 13 residues. Germline CDR1 and CDR2: MNHEY and SVGAGI.

This chain connects TRBV9 to TRBJ2-1; TRBD1 matches at 7 bases. V lost 3 bases and J lost 4; bases outside the gene matches: 7. CDR3 length: 15 residues. Germline CDR1 reads SGDLS; CDR2 reads YYNGEE. The chain's CDR3 is CASSESGTEYNEQFF. CDR3 in DNA: TGTGCCAGCAGCGAATCCGGGACAGAATACAATGAGCAGTTCTTC.

This chain connects TRBV6-1 to TRBJ2-1; 14 positions agree with TRBD2. CDR3 length equals 19 residues. Germline lookup yields CDR1 MNHNS and CDR2 SASEGT. Unmatched junction bases numbered 16, after V lost 4 bases and J lost 8 bases. CDR3 bases: TGTGCCAGCAGTGCCGGGACTAGCGGGAGAAAGATCAGTGGCGATGAGCAGTTCTTC. It encodes CASSAGTSGRKISGDEQFF.

The chain joins TRBV27 to TRBJ2-7; 7 bases align to TRBD2. V lost 5 bases and J lost 6; bases outside the gene matches: 10. This CDR3 comprises 14 residues. Germline loops: CDR1 MNHEY, CDR2 SMNVEV (reference sequence). The CDR3 region is CASSRTVSGGEQYF. CDR3 bases: TGTGCCAGCAGTAGGACGGTATCGGGGGGCGAGCAGTACTTC.

The rearrangement links TRBV28 to TRBJ1-2; D is unresolved. The germline V gene has CDR1 MDHEN and CDR2 SYDVKM. The CDR3 covers 11 residues. The germline V and J ends were trimmed by 7 bases and 2 bases, with 5 bases remaining between them. CDR3 amino acids: CASTQNYGYTF. The CDR3 DNA reads TGTGCCAGCACCCAAAACTATGGCTACACCTTC.

This clone has a single count. CDR3 sequence reads: CAISDWDRVPYEQYF. The CDR3 DNA reads as TGTGCCATCAGTGATTGGGACAGGGTACCCTACGAGCAGTACTTC. The chain recombines TRBV10-3 with TRBJ2-7; 9 nucleotides match TRBD1. This CDR3 has 15 residues. The V and J ends lost 3 bases and 2 bases, in that order; junction bases with no gene match: 5. Germline CDR1 is ENHRY and CDR2 is SYGVKD.

The rearrangement joins TRBV5-1 to TRBJ1-2; 11 bases are shared with TRBD1. CDR3 length equals 15 residues. Germline trimming cut 4 bases from V and 4 bases from J; bases unmatched to any gene: 6. CDR1 and CDR2 (germline): SGHRS, YFSETQ. The CDR3 bases are TGCGCCAGCAGCCATGGGACAGGGGGTGCCTATGGCTACACCTTC. The encoded protein is CASSHGTGGAYGYTF.

The chain couples TRBV2 to TRBJ1-4; D gene uncertain. This CDR3 has 12 residues. The germline V and J ends were trimmed by 10 bases and 7 bases, with 13 bases remaining between them. Germline V gene sequence: CDR1 SNHLY, CDR2 FYNNEI. DNA for the CDR3: TGTGCCACCTCCCGGGGTACTGAAAAACTGTTTTTT. Its protein product is CATSRGTEKLFF.

J is TRBJ2-7 and V is TRBV9; tentative D call: TRBD1 (5 bases). This CDR3 is built from 18 residues. The ends were cut back, 0 bases at V and 1 base at J, with 20 bases in the middle. Looked up from germline, CDR1 is SGDLS and CDR2 is YYNGEE. In DNA, the CDR3 is TGTGCCAGCAGCGTAGTAAGGGCAGACAGAGACTCTTCCTACGAGCAGTACTTC. The encoded protein is CASSVVRADRDSSYEQYF. Variable domain in full (rest from reference TRBV9 and TRBJ2-7): DSGVTQTPKHLITATGQRVTLRCSPRSGDLSVYWYQQSLDQGLQFLIQYYNGEERAKGNILERFSAQQFPDLHSELNLSSLELGDSALYFCASSVVRADRDSSYEQYFGPGTRLTVT.

The rearrangement joins TRBV9 to TRBJ2-2; TRBD1 matches 8 bases. With V trimmed by 4 bases and J by 5 bases, 4 bases remained unmatched. CDR1 is SGDLS and CDR2 is YYNGEE in the germline V gene. The CDR3 runs 14 residues. DNA of the CDR3: TGTGCCAGCAGCCCTAGACAGGGGACCGGGGAGCTGTTTTTT. Translated, it gives CASSPRQGTGELFF.